Sequencing of this T cell receptor beta chain was carried out in a study of cytomegalovirus exposure and HLA in healthy donors. Study findings and constraints: Reportedly, TCR beta sequences accurately predicted HLA-A and HLA-B alleles in most subjects.

To note about this clone: What it binds is not known.

Germline V gene data show CDR1 as SNHLY and CDR2 as FYNNEI. The CDR3 has 15 amino acids. With V trimmed by 3 bases and J by 4 bases, 6 bases remained unmatched. It was with 60 Vbeta and 13 Jbeta primers that the PCR ran. This table comes from immunoSEQ multiplex PCR, and its TCRdb copy is limited to in-frame clones, with some not included. This sample yields fewer than 250,000 clones, of which over 60% are seen a single time; approximately 4.8% belongs to the top ten. Sample: PBMCs. The chain uses TRBV2 and TRBJ1-1; 9 bases match TRBD1. This TCR derives from a man aged 30-40 years in good health and CMV-seropositive. The CDR3 DNA reads TGTGCCAGCAGTGAGGGGGGGACAGGGTCCACTGAAGCTTTCTTT. Amino acids: CASSEGGTGSTEAFF.